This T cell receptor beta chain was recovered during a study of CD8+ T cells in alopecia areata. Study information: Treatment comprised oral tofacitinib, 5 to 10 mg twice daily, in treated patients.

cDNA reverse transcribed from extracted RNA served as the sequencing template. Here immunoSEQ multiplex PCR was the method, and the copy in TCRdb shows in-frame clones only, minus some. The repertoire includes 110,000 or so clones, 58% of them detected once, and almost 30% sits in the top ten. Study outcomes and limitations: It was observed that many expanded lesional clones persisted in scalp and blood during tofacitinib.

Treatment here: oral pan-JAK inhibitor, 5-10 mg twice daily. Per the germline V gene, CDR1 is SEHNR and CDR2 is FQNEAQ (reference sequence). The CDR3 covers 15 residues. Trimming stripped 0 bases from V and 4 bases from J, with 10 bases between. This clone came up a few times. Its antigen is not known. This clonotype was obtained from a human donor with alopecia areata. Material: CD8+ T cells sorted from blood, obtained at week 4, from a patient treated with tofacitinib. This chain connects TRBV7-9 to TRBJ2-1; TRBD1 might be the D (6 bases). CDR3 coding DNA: TGTGCCAGCAGCTTAGCCAGGGGTACTTACAATGAGCAGTTCTTC. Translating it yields CASSLARGTYNEQFF.